This TCR beta chain was documented in a study of technical replicates of blood from a handful of donors. This table comes from immunoSEQ multiplex PCR, and its TCRdb copy is limited to in-frame clones, with some not included. The table shows under 90,000 clones, with less than 95% occurring only once. CDR1 is SGHNT, CDR2 YYREEE, per germline (reference sequence). The CDR3 covers 12 residues. The junction had 4 bases not matched to a gene; V was cut back by 0 bases and J by 11 bases. The sequenced sample consisted of T cells isolated from PBMCs. The TCR originated in a human donor in good health. The J gene is TRBJ1-1, the V gene TRBV5-4, with TRBD1 matching 7 bases. In nucleotides, the CDR3 is TGTGCCAGCAGCTTGGCAGACAGGGTGGCTTTCTTT. Translating gives CASSLADRVAFF.